What follows is one T cell receptor (beta chain) and its context. The data were obtained in a study of human T cells and chemical hapten exposure. This CDR3 region has 15 residues. The V end lost 0 bases, the J end lost 1 base, and 9 bases lay between the germline ends. Germline CDR1 and CDR2: LGHNA and YSLEER. Specified time point: pre-sensitization, week 0. Treatment noted: therapeutic diphenylcyclopropenone sensitization with weekly scalp DPC. The library labeled individual cDNA molecules by adding unique molecular identifiers to them. As originally analysed: Ranging from about 23,224 to 700,000, TCR counts per sample had a median value of around 92,000. TCRdb re-called the RACE reads through MiXCR, storing one row per CDR3 protein. The V and J calls and clone size come from TCRdb's table, not from the authors' own analysis. This table holds around 120,000 distinct CDR3 sequences, about 14% found once.

The chain uses TRBV4-3 and TRBJ1-1; D not resolved. The sequencing used whole blood, collected in connection with sensitization to the hapten diphenylcyclopropenone (DPC). This TCR was sampled from a woman between 18 and 30 years old with alopecia areata. Some clones in this sample may be carry-over from other donors' samples. DNA for the CDR3: TGCGCCAGCAGCCAAGACCCGGGCGAGAACACTGAAGCTTTCTTT. This codes for CASSQDPGENTEAFF.